This T cell receptor (beta chain) was captured in a study of beta chain features in type 1 diabetes. Broader study findings: Cells carrying high TCR expression could end up over-represented when cDNA is sequenced.

Comments on this clone: Its antigen is still unknown.

The CDR3 runs to 12 residues. Germline V gene sequence: CDR1 MNHNS, CDR2 SASEGT. The sequenced template was cDNA made from the entire isolated RNA. Profiling relied on immunoSEQ multiplex PCR, and the TCRdb table lists in-frame clones only, not all of them. The top ten clones hold roughly 7% of a sample with under 400,000 clones, around 15% of them seen once. The material sequenced was central memory CD4+ T cells from blood. V gene TRBV6-1 combines with J gene TRBJ1-2; perhaps TRBD1 as D (5 bases). The sequence came from a young man in good health. The DNA for the CDR3 is TGTGCTACTGGGGGAGGGCCAAATGGCTACACCTTC. Protein sequence: CATGGGPNGYTF.